This T cell receptor beta chain comes out of a study of blood T cell repertoires in COVID-19. The CDR3 runs 18 residues. Germline values: CDR1 MGHRA, CDR2 YSYEKL. With 0 bases removed from V and 4 bases from J, the gap between germline ends came to 19 bases. Original methodology: Estimated nucleated cell counts came from reference gene primer amplification. Produced via immunoSEQ multiplex PCR; TCRdb's table is partial and in-frame only. V and J calls plus clone size are reproduced from that table; the DNA served to infer D and trimming. This table holds 240,000 or so clones, under 85% found once. Material: peripheral blood. The V call is TRBV4-1, the J call TRBJ2-1; D might be TRBD2 (6 bases). The receptor comes from a man aged 25 to 40 who had recovered from COVID-19. CDR3 in amino acids: CASSQDGAGPPKYNEQFF. CDR3 sequence (DNA): TGCGCCAGCAGCCAAGATGGGGCGGGACCCCCTAAATACAATGAGCAGTTCTTC.